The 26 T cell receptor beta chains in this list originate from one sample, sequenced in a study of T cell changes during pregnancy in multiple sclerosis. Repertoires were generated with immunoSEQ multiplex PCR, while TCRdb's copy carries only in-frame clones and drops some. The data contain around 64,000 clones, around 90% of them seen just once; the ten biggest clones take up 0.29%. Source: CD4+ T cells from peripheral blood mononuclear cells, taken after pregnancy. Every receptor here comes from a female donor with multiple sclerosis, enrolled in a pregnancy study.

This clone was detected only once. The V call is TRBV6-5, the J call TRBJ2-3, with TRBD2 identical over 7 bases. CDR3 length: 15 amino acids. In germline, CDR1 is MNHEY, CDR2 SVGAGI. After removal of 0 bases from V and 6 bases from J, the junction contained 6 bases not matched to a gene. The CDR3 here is CASSYSSGLGDTQYF. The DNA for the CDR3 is TGTGCCAGCAGTTACTCTAGCGGGCTGGGGGATACGCAGTATTTT.

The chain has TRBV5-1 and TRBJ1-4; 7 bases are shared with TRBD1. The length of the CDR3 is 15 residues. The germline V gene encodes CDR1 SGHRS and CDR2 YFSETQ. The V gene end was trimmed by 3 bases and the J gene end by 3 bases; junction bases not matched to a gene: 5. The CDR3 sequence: CASSSRQGSNEKLFF. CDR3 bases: TGCGCCAGCAGCTCCAGACAGGGATCTAATGAAAAACTGTTTTTT.

The CDR3 loop reads CASGQARNTQYF. CDR3 DNA: TGTGCCAGCGGACAGGCTCGAAATACGCAGTATTTT. The chain carries TRBV19 and TRBJ2-3, with 7 bases identical to TRBD1. The germline V gene has CDR1 LNHDA and CDR2 SQIVND (reference sequence). This CDR3 spans 12 amino acids. V lost 9 bases and J lost 7; bases outside the gene matches: 7.

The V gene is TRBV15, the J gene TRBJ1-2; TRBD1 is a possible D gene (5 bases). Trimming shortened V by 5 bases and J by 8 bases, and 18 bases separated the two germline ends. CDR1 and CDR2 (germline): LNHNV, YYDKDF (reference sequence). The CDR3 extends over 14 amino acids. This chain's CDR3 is CATSERRVRPGYTF. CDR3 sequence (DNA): TGTGCCACCAGCGAGCGCAGGGTCCGGCCGGGCTACACCTTC.

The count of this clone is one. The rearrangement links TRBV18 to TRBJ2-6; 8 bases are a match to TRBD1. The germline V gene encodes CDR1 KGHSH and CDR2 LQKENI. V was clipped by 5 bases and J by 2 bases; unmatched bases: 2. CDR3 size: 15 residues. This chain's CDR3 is CASSADRAGANVLTF. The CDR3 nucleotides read TGTGCCAGCTCAGCGGACAGGGCTGGGGCCAACGTCCTGACTTTC.

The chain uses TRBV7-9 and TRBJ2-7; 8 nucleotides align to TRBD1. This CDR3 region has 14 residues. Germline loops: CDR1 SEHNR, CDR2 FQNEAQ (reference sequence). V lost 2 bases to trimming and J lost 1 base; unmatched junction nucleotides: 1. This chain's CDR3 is CASSLRTGSYEQYF. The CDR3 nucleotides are TGTGCCAGCAGCTTACGGACAGGGTCCTACGAGCAGTACTTC.

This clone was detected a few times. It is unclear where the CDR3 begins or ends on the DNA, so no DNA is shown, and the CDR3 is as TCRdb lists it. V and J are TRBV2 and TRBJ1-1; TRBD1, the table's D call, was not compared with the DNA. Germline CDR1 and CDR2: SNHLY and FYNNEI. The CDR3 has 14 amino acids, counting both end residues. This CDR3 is CASILGQAGTEAFF.

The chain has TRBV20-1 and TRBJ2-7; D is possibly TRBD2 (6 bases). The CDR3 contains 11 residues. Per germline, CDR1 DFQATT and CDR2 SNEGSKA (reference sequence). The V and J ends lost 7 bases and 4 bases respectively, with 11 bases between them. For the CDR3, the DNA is TGCAGTGGCGTCGGGGGATACGAGCAGTACTTC. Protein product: CSGVGGYEQYF.

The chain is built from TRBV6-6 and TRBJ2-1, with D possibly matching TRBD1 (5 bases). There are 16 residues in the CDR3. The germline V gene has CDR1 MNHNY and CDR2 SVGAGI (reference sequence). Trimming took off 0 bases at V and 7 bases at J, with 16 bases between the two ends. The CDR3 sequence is CASSYSGQGSRNEQFF. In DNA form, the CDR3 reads TGTGCCAGCAGTTACTCAGGTCAGGGTTCAAGGAATGAGCAGTTCTTC.

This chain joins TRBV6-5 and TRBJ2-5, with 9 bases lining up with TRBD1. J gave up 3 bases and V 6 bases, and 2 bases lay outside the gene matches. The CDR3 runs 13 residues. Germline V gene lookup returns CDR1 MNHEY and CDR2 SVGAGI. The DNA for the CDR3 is TGTGCCAGCAGGACAGGGGGAAAAGAGACCCAGTACTTC. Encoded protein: CASRTGGKETQYF.

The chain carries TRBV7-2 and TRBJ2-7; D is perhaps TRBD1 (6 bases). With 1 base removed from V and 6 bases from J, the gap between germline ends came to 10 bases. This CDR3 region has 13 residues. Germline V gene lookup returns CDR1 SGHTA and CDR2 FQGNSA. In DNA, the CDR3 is TGTGCCAGCAGCTTAGGCAGGGGCAGCGAGCAGTACTTC. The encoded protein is CASSLGRGSEQYF.

CDR3 sequence: CASSMGAGPPSYEQYF. In DNA form, the CDR3 reads TGTGCCAGCAGCATGGGAGCGGGACCCCCCTCCTACGAGCAGTACTTC. The chain uses TRBV13 and TRBJ2-7; 7 bases agree with TRBD2. The CDR3 spans 16 residues. Germline CDR1 PRHDT, CDR2 FYEKMQ (reference sequence). V dropped 5 bases and J dropped 0; count of bases not matched to a gene: 10.

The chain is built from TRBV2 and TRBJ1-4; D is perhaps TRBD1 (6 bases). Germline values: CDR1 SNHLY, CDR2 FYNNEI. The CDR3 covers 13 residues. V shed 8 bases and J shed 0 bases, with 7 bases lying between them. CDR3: CASQGSTNEKLFF. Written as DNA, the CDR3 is TGTGCCAGCCAGGGGTCAACTAATGAAAAACTGTTTTTT.

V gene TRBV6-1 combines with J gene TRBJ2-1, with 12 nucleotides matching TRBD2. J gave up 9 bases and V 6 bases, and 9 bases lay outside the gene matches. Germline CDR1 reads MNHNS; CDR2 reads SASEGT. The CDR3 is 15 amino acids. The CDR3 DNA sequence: TGTGCCAGCAGCCCGACTAGCGGGAGTTGGGGTGAGCAGTTCTTC. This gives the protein CASSPTSGSWGEQFF.

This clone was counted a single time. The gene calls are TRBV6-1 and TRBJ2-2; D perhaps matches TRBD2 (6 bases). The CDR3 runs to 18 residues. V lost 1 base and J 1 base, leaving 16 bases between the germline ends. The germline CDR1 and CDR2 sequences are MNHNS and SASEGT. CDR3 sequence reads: CASSEGLGQRVNTGELFF. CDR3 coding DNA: TGTGCCAGCAGTGAAGGCCTAGGCCAGCGGGTGAACACCGGGGAGCTGTTTTTT.

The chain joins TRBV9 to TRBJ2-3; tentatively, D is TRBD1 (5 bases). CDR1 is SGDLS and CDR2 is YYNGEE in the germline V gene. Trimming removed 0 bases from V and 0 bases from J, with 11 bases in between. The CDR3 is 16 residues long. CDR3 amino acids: CASSVDGQGSTDTQYF. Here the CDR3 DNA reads TGTGCCAGCAGCGTAGATGGACAAGGGAGCACAGATACGCAGTATTTT. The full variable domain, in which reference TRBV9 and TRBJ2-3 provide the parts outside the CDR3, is DSGVTQTPKHLITATGQRVTLRCSPRSGDLSVYWYQQSLDQGLQFLIQYYNGEERAKGNILERFSAQQFPDLHSELNLSSLELGDSALYFCASSVDGQGSTDTQYFGPGTRLTVL.

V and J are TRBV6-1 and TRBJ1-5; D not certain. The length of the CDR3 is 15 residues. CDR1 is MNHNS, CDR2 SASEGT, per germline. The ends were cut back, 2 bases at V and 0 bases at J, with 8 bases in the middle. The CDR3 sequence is CASSESHLSNQPQHF. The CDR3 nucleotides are TGTGCCAGCAGTGAAAGCCATCTTAGCAATCAGCCCCAGCATTTT.

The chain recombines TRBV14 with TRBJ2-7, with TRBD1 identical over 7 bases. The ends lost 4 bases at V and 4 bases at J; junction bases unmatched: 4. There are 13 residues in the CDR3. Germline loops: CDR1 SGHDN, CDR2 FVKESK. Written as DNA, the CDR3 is TGTGCCAGCAGCCGCTCACAGGGGTACGAGCAGTACTTC. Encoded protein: CASSRSQGYEQYF.

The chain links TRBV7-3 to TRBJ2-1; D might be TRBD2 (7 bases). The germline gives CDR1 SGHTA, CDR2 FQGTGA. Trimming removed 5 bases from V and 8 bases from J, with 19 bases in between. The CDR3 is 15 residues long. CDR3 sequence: CASSLLTGGRDEQFF. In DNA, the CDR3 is TGTGCCAGCAGCCTCCTTACGGGGGGCCGGGATGAGCAGTTCTTC.

CDR3: CASSESRATEAFF. CDR3 in DNA: TGTGCCAGCAGTGAATCCAGGGCCACTGAAGCTTTCTTT. The V call is TRBV6-4, the J call TRBJ1-1; TRBD1 is a possible D gene (5 bases). Trimming left V 3 bases short and J 4 bases short, with 9 bases between. Germline lookup yields CDR1 MRHNA and CDR2 SNTAGT. This CDR3 is built from 13 residues.

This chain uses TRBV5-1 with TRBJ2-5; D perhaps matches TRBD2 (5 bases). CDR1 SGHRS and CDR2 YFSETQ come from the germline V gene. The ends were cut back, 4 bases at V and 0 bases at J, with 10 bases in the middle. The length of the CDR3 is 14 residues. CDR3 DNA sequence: TGCGCCAGCAGCCGGACGGGGTACCAAGAGACCCAGTACTTC. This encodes CASSRTGYQETQYF.

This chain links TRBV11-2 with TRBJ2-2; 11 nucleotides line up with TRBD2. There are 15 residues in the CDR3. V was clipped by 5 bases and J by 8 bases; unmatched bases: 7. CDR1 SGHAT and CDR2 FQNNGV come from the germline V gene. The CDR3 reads CASSKGTSGQGELFF. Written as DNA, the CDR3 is TGTGCCAGCAGCAAAGGGACTAGCGGTCAGGGGGAGCTGTTTTTT.

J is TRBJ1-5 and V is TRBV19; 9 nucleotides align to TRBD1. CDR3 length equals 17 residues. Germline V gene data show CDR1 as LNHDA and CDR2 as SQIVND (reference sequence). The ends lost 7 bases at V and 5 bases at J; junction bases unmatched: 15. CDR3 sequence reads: CASNLWLGQGLDQPQHF. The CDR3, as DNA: TGTGCCAGTAACCTATGGCTGGGACAGGGTCTTGATCAGCCCCAGCATTTT.

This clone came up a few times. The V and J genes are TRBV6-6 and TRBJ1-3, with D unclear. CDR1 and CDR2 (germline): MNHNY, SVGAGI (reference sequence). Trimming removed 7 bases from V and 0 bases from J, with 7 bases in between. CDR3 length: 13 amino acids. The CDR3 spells CASTGSSGNTIYF. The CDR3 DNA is TGTGCCAGCACGGGGTCCTCTGGAAACACCATATATTTT.

This CDR3 is CASSPDPTGLNTEAFF. CDR3 sequence (DNA): TGCGCCAGCAGCCCCGACCCCACAGGGTTGAACACTGAAGCTTTCTTT. This chain joins TRBV4-1 and TRBJ1-1, with D possibly matching TRBD1 (6 bases). CDR3 length: 16 amino acids. V shed 4 bases and J shed 0 bases, with 15 bases lying between them. CDR1 is MGHRA, CDR2 YSYEKL, per germline.

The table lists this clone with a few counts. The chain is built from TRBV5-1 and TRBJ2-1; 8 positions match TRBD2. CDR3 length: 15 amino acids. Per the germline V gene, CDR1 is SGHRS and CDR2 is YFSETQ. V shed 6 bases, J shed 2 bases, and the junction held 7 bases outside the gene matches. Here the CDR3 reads CASKDSGVPYNEQFF. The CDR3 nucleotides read TGCGCCAGCAAGGATAGCGGGGTCCCCTACAATGAGCAGTTCTTC. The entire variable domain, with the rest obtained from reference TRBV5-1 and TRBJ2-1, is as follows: KAGVTQTPRYLIKTRGQQVTLSCSPISGHRSVSWYQQTPGQGLQFLFEYFSETQRNKGNFPGRFSGRQFSNSRSEMNVSTLELGDSALYLCASKDSGVPYNEQFFGPGTRLTVL.